This T cell receptor (beta chain) was found in a study of blood T cell repertoires in COVID-19. Study summary: Samples taken during acute and convalescent COVID-19 were collected in the United States, Italy and Spain.

Cohorts were assigned according to the clinical history that participants reported. This CDR3 has 13 amino acids. CDR1 MDHEN and CDR2 SYDVKM come from the germline V gene. The V end was cut by 5 bases, the J end by 5 bases, with 11 bases between. The method was immunoSEQ multiplex PCR; TCRdb's version includes in-frame clones alone and lacks a portion of them. The profile shows approximately 290,000 clones, around 85% of them singletons. The rearrangement uses TRBV28 and TRBJ2-3, with D possibly matching TRBD2 (6 bases). The sample consisted of PBMCs or T cells enriched from blood (not recorded which). This receptor was obtained from a woman in her 30s who had recovered from COVID-19. The CDR3 nucleotides are TGTGCCAGCAGTCCCGCGGGACTAGATACGCAGTATTTT. Its translation: CASSPAGLDTQYF. Looking up the rest from reference TRBV28 and TRBJ2-3 gives the full variable domain: DVKVTQSSRYLVKRTGEKVFLECVQDMDHENMFWYRQDPGLGLRLIYFSYDVKMKEKGDIPEGYSVSREKKERFSLILESASTNQTSMYLCASSPAGLDTQYFGPGTRLTVL.